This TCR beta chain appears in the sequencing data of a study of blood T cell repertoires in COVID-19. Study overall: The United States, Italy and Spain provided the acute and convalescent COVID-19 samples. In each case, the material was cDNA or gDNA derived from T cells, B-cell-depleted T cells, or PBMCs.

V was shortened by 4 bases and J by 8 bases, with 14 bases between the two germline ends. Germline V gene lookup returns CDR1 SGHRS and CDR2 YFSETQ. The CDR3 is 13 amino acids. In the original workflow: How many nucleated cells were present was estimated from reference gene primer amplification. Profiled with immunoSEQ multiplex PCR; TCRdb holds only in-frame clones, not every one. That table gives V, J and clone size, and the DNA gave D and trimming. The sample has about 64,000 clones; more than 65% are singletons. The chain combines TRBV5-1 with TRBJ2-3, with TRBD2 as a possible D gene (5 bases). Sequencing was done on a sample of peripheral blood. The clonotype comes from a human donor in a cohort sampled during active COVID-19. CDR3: CASSGSFRRTQYF. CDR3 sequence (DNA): TGCGCCAGCAGCGGGAGCTTCCGACGTACGCAGTATTTT.